These T cell receptor beta chains were read from a single sample in a study of cytotoxic CD8 clonotypes in ibrutinib-treated CLL. Sequencing was performed with immunoSEQ multiplex PCR; in TCRdb, only in-frame clones are kept and a portion is missing. The table includes fewer than 80,000 clones, 45% to 60% detected once. Sequencing used PBMCs, obtained after 12 months of ibrutinib treatment. The receptors were sampled from a human donor with chronic lymphocytic leukemia. CDR3s include the opening cysteine and the closing phenylalanine or tryptophan.

cdr3_length: 13; v_call: TRBV6-5; j_call: TRBJ1-3; cdr3_aa: CASSLTGGNTIYF
cdr3_length: 13; v_call: TRBV5-4; j_call: TRBJ1-6; cdr3_aa: CASSRDRNSPLHF
cdr3_length: 11; v_call: TRBV28; j_call: TRBJ1-5; cdr3_aa: CASSLSMAQHF
cdr3_length: 14; v_call: TRBV6-5; j_call: TRBJ1-3; cdr3_aa: CASSYGGPGNTIYF
cdr3_length: 15; v_call: TRBV28; j_call: TRBJ2-3; cdr3_aa: CASSLPLGLTDTQYF
cdr3_length: 15; v_call: TRBV7-9; j_call: TRBJ2-3; cdr3_aa: CASSLAGGGPDTQYF
cdr3_length: 12; v_call: TRBV5-5; j_call: TRBJ1-2; cdr3_aa: CASSRDTYGYTF
cdr3_length: 15; v_call: TRBV11-3; j_call: TRBJ2-7; cdr3_aa: CASSPRTGMENEQYF
cdr3_length: 17; v_call: TRBV5-6; j_call: TRBJ2-1; cdr3_aa: CASSLGTSPSSYNEQFF
cdr3_length: 14; v_call: TRBV30; j_call: TRBJ2-3; cdr3_aa: CAWSGSPSTDTQYF
cdr3_length: 11; v_call: TRBV19; j_call: TRBJ2-1; cdr3_aa: CASSPHNEQFF
cdr3_length: 15; v_call: TRBV6-1; j_call: TRBJ2-1; cdr3_aa: CASRLAGGPNNEQFF
cdr3_length: 14; v_call: TRBV7-9; j_call: TRBJ2-2; cdr3_aa: CASSLRVDTGELFF
cdr3_length: 12; v_call: TRBV27; j_call: TRBJ2-1; cdr3_aa: CASRGPSNEQFF
cdr3_length: 11; v_call: TRBV6-5; j_call: TRBJ1-1; cdr3_aa: CASSWSTEAFF
cdr3_length: 15; v_call: TRBV10-3; j_call: TRBJ1-1; cdr3_aa: CAISETPGQNTEAFF
cdr3_length: 15; v_call: TRBV7-6; j_call: TRBJ1-3; cdr3_aa: CASSSGTGSGNTIYF
cdr3_length: 14; v_call: TRBV6-6; j_call: TRBJ1-1; cdr3_aa: CASSPLFENTEAFF
cdr3_length: 15; v_call: TRBV6-1; j_call: TRBJ2-7; cdr3_aa: CASKKEGGSSYEQYF
cdr3_length: 13; v_call: TRBV10-3; j_call: TRBJ1-1; cdr3_aa: CAISRGGNTEAFF
cdr3_length: 14; v_call: TRBV6-5; j_call: TRBJ1-2; cdr3_aa: CASSEGPGIYGYTF
cdr3_length: 15; v_call: TRBV2; j_call: TRBJ2-7; cdr3_aa: CASQFGPAGVYEQYF
cdr3_length: 13; v_call: TRBV18; j_call: TRBJ2-5; cdr3_aa: CASSPGAQETQYF
cdr3_length: 11; v_call: TRBV4-1; j_call: TRBJ1-2; cdr3_aa: CATLGFYGYTF